This T cell receptor beta chain was documented in a study of T cells after posttransplantation cyclophosphamide. Study results and caveats: Recipient CMV seropositivity and CMV reactivation strongly tracked TRB clonality.

Treatment was busulfan-fludarabine conditioning, a marrow graft, and cyclophosphamide on days +3 and +4. Using immunoSEQ multiplex PCR, the repertoire was profiled, and TCRdb retains in-frame clones only, with some absent. Recorded here are several thousand clones, none singletons. CDR1 and CDR2 from the germline V gene are MNHEY and SMNVEV (reference sequence). Trimming cost V 8 bases and J 5 bases; bases outside gene matches: 13. This CDR3 is 15 amino acids long. In this sample, this clone turned up many times. What it binds is not known. The chain employs TRBV27 and TRBJ2-7; 9 bases map to TRBD1. This clonotype was sampled from a female patient in her 30s who received an allogeneic stem cell transplant from an unrelated donor, was CMV-positive, and had acute and chronic GVHD. Some T cells may be graft donor cells. The source was PBMCs, collected after allogeneic stem cell transplant with posttransplant cyclophosphamide. Here the CDR3 reads CASLPFGTGLHEQYF. The CDR3 DNA sequence: TGTGCCAGCCTCCCCTTCGGGACAGGGCTTCACGAGCAGTACTTC.